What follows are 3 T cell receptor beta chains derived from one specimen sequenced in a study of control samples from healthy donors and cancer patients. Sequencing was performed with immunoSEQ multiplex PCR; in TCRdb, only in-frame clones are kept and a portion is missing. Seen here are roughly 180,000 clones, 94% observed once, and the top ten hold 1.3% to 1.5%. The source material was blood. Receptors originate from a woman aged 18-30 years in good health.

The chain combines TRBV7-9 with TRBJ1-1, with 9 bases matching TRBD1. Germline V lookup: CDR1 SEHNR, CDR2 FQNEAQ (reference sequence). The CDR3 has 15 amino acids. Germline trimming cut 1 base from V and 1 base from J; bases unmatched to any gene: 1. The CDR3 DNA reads TGTGCCAGCAGCTTAGGGGACAGGGCGAACACTGAAGCTTTCTTT. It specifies CASSLGDRANTEAFF.

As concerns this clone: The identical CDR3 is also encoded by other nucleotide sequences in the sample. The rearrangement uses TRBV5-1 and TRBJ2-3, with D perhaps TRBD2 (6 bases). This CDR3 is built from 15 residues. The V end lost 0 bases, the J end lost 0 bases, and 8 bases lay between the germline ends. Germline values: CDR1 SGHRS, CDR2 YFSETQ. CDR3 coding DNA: TGCGCCAGCAGCTTGGCCGCGGGGAGCACAGATACGCAGTATTTT. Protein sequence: CASSLAAGSTDTQYF.

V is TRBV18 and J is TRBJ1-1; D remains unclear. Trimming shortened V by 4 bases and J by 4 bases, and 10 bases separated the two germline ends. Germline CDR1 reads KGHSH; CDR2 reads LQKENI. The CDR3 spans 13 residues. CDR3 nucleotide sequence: TGTGCCAGCTCACGGGTGGAAACCACTGAAGCTTTCTTT. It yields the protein CASSRVETTEAFF.